This entry is about one TCR beta chain. Its antigen is unidentified. This entry is derived from a study of CD4 T cells in relation to SARS-CoV-2 and coronaviruses. Unexposed donor CD4+ T cells date from 2011-2018, before the COVID-19 pandemic. After approximately ten days of culture, CD4+ T cells were isolated. Germline V gene lookup returns CDR1 LGHDT and CDR2 YNNKEL (reference sequence). The V end was cut by 0 bases, the J end by 7 bases, with 12 bases between. This CDR3 comprises 14 residues. The protocol was immunoSEQ multiplex PCR, while the TCRdb copy is restricted to in-frame clones and leaves out a portion. The table lists fewer than 25,000 clones, less than 85% of them singletons.

The sequence was obtained from a human donor in good health. The chain links TRBV3-1 (or the pseudogene TRBV3-2) to TRBJ2-5; the D gene is possibly TRBD2 (5 bases). The sample comprised CD4+ T cells from PBMCs, cultured in vitro. CDR3 coding DNA: TGTGCCAGCAGCCAAGATTCGCGGGCGGGGACCCAGTACTTC. Amino acids: CASSQDSRAGTQYF.